The present TCR beta chain was sequenced within a study of regulatory T cells in long-lasting Graves disease. The overall study: Antithyroid drug use was under 3 months in newly diagnosed Graves' patients.

There are 13 residues in the CDR3. The V gene lost 6 bases and the J gene lost 4 bases, with 11 bases spanning the gap. Germline assignment: CDR1 MDHEN and CDR2 SYDVKM. HTBI primers from iRepertoire and Arm-PCR of CDR3 regions yielded the TCR beta libraries. In TCRdb, the multiplex PCR reads were re-called with MiXCR into one record per CDR3 protein. The sample has 350,000 to 400,000 distinct CDR3 sequences; around 15% are singletons. Study-level results: Persistent disease exhibited a predilection for TRBV28, TRBJ1-2 and TRBJ2-5.

This sample's time point: newly diagnosed GD, antithyroid drugs for less than 3 months. Extracted PBMC RNA gave rise to the TCR library. On this clonotype: Its antigen is undetermined.

This sample comprised peripheral blood mononuclear cells (PBMCs), obtained at new diagnosis, from a patient treated with antithyroid drugs. The gene calls are TRBV28 and TRBJ2-3; no definite D call. The TCR sequence derives from a female donor with Graves disease. CDR3 bases: TGTGCCAGCAGCTACTCGACCGCAGATACGCAGTATTTT. This sequence encodes CASSYSTADTQYF. The variable domain in full, with the rest retrieved from reference TRBV28 and TRBJ2-3, is DVKVTQSSRYLVKRTGEKVFLECVQDMDHENMFWYRQDPGLGLRLIYFSYDVKMKEKGDIPEGYSVSREKKERFSLILESASTNQTSMYLCASSYSTADTQYFGPGTRLTVL.